One T cell receptor (beta chain) is described in this entry. Method: immunoSEQ multiplex PCR; TCRdb's copy keeps in-frame clones and lacks some. Seen here are 250,000 to 350,000 clones, about 90% observed once, and the top ten hold 2% to 3%. The data are from a study of blood T cell repertoires in COVID-19. Across the study: Whether acute or convalescent, the COVID-19 samples came from the United States, Italy and Spain.

Between the trimmed V and J ends, which lost 2 bases and 2 bases, there was a span of 5 bases. This CDR3 has 13 residues. In germline, CDR1 is MDHEN, CDR2 SYDVKM. This receptor was obtained from a man aged 18 to 30 with active or convalescent COVID-19. The V and J genes are TRBV28 and TRBJ2-3; D remains unclear. The source material was peripheral blood. The CDR3 DNA sequence: TGTGCCAGCAGTTTAATTCACACAGATACGCAGTATTTT. Its translation is CASSLIHTDTQYF.